This T cell receptor (beta chain) came from a study of T cell repertoires in cytomegalovirus infection. Study conclusions and caveats: Dominating the ex vivo response were TCR beta clonotypes that were CMV-specific and HLA-C-restricted.

TCRdb analysed the reads with MiXCR anew, one entry per CDR3 protein. The sample contains about 890,000 distinct CDR3 sequences, approximately 31% of which appear only once. This clonotype was seen more than once but under ten times. Its antigen is undetermined. The V gene end was trimmed by 5 bases and the J gene end by 0 bases; junction bases not matched to a gene: 5. The germline CDR1 and CDR2 sequences are SEHNR and FQNEAQ (reference sequence). CDR3 size: 15 residues. V is TRBV7-9 and J is TRBJ2-3; 7 positions agree with TRBD2. The starting material was cultured CD8+ T cells from PBMCs, obtained from culture after CMV antigen stimulation. The clonotype comes from a human donor in good health (CMV status not recorded). Some clones in this sample may be carry-over from other donors' samples. The CDR3 nucleotides read TGTGCCAGCAGCCCACCAGCGGGAAGCACAGATACGCAGTATTTT. Protein sequence: CASSPPAGSTDTQYF.